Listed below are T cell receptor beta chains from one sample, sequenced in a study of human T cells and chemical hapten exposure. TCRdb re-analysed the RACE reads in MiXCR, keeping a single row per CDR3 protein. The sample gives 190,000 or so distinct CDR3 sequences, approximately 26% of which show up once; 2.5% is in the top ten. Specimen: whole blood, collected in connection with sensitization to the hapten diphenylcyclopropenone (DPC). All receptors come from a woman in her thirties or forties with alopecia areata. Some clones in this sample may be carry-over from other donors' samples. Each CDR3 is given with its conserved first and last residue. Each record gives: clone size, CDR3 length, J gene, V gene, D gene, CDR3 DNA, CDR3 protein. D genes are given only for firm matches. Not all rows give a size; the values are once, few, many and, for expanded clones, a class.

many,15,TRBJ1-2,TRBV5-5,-,TGTGCCAGCAGCTCTGGGACAACCAGGAACTATGGCTACACCTTC,CASSSGTTRNYGYTF
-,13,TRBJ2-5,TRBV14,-,TGTGCCAGCAGTACCGGGGTACGAGAGACCCAGTACTTC,CASSTGVRETQYF
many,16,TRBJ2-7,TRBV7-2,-,TGTGCCAGCAGCCCCAAGAGAGGCAGGGGATTGCAAGAGCAGTACTTC,CASSPKRGRGLQEQYF
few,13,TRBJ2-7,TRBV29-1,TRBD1,TGCAGCGTGACAGGGGTAGGAGCCTACGAGCAGTACTTC,CSVTGVGAYEQYF
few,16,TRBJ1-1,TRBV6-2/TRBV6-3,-,TGTGCCAGCAAGACCGGGACCCGGCTTTTGAACACTGAAGCTTTCTTT,CASKTGTRLLNTEAFF
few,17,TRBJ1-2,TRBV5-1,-,TGCGCCAGCACCCCATCAAGCCCCCCGACCGGTACCTATGGCTACACCTTC,CASTPSSPPTGTYGYTF
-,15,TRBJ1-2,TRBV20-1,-,TGCAGCGGCCGACTCCCCGATCGACCGAACTATGGCTACACCTTC,CSGRLPDRPNYGYTF
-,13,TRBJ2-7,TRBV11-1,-,TGTGCCAGCAGCCCCCAACGATTTGGGGAGCAGTACTTC,CASSPQRFGEQYF
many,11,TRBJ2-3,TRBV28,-,TGTGCCAGCAGTCCTGGGTGGACGCAGTATTTT,CASSPGWTQYF
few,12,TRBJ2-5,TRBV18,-,TGTGCCAGCTCATCAGAAGAAGAGACCCAGTACTTC,CASSSEEETQYF
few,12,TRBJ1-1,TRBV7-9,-,TGTGCCAGCAGCTTAGCACAGGGTGAAGCTTTCTTT,CASSLAQGEAFF
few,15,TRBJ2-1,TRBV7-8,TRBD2,TGTGCCAGCAGCCCCCGGGGTAGCGGGAGCGGTGAGCAGTTCTTC,CASSPRGSGSGEQFF
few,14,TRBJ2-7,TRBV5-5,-,TGTGCCAGCAGCTTCCTCAGGCCTCCTGACGAGCAGTACTTC,CASSFLRPPDEQYF
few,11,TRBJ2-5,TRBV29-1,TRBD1,TGCAGCGATAAGGGGGCTGAGACCCAGTACTTC,CSDKGAETQYF
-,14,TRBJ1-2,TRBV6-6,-,TGTGCCAGCAGTGGCTGGACAGCTAACTATGGCTACACCTTC,CASSGWTANYGYTF
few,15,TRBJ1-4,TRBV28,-,TGTGCCAGCAGTGACAATGGGGGCGGCAATGAAAAACTGTTTTTT,CASSDNGGGNEKLFF
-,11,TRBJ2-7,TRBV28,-,TGTGCCAGCGTTAACAACTACGAGCAGTACTTC,CASVNNYEQYF
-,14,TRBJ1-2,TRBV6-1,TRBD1,TGTGCCAGCAGCCCGGGACAGGCTAACTATGGCTACACCTTC,CASSPGQANYGYTF
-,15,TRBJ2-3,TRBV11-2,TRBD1,TGTGCCAGCAGCTCGACAGGGGAAGGCACAGATACGCAGTATTTT,CASSSTGEGTDTQYF
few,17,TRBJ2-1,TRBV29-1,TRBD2,TGCAGCGTTGACTCTTGGGGTACTAGCGGGAGGGCCAATGAGCAGTTCTTC,CSVDSWGTSGRANEQFF
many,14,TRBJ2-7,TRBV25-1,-,TGTGCCAGCAGTGAATGGGGCAGGGTAGACGAGCAGTACTTC,CASSEWGRVDEQYF
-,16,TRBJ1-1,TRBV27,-,TGTGCCAGCAGCCGACTCTTCACCGGGACGGCGTATGAAGCTTTCTTT,CASSRLFTGTAYEAFF
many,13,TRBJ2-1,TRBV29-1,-,TGCAGCGTTCAAGAGGGGACGAACAATGAGCAGTTCTTC,CSVQEGTNNEQFF
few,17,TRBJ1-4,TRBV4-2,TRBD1,TGTGCCAGCAGCCAAGCGTCGACAGGGATAGGGTCTGAAAAACTGTTTTTT,CASSQASTGIGSEKLFF
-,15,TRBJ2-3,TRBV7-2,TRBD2,TGTGCCAGCAGCCGACTAGCGGGACTCACAGATACGCAGTATTTT,CASSRLAGLTDTQYF
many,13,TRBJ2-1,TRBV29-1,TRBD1,TGCAGCGTGGCGCCGACAGGGGACAATGAGCAGTTCTTC,CSVAPTGDNEQFF
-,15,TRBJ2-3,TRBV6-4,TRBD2,TGTGCCAGCAGTGAGCTAGCGGGAGGGTCAGATACGCAGTATTTT,CASSELAGGSDTQYF
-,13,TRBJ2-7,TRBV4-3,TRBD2,TGCGCCAGCAGCCAACAGCGGGGGGTCGAGCAGTACTTC,CASSQQRGVEQYF
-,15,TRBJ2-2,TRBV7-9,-,TGTGCCAGCAGCCCTGACAGGACGAACACCGGGGAGCTGTTTTTT,CASSPDRTNTGELFF
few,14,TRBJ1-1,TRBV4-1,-,TGCGCCAGCAGCCAAGGGGCTGCGAACACTGAAGCTTTCTTT,CASSQGAANTEAFF
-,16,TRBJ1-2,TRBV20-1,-,TGCAGTGCTAGAGCCCAGATCATAGACAGATTCTATGGCTACACCTTC,CSARAQIIDRFYGYTF
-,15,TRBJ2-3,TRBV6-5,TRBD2,TGTGCCAGCAGTTTCGGACTAGCGGGAGGGTATACGCAGTATTTT,CASSFGLAGGYTQYF
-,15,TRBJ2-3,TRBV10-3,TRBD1,TGTGCCATCAGCGGCGGGACAGGGAAACCCGTTACGCAGTATTTT,CAISGGTGKPVTQYF
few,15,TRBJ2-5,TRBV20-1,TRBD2,TGCAGTGCTAGAAGAACGGGACTACGGGAGGAGACCCAGTACTTC,CSARRTGLREETQYF
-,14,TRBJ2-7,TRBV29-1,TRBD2,TGCAGCGTCACCGGGGGACTAGCGGGAGTCGAGCAGTACTTC,CSVTGGLAGVEQYF
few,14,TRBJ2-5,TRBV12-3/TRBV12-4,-,TGTGCCAGCAGTCCCGGCGGGGTCCAAGAGACCCAGTACTTC,CASSPGGVQETQYF
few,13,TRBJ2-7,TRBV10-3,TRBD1,TGTGCCATCAGCCGGGACAGTGCCTACGAGCAGTACTTC,CAISRDSAYEQYF
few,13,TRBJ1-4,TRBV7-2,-,TGTGCCAGCAGCTTAGCGCGTCGAGAAAAACTGTTTTTT,CASSLARREKLFF
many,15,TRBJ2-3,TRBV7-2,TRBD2,TGTGCCAGCAGCCGCACTAGCGGGGGGACAGATACGCAGTATTTT,CASSRTSGGTDTQYF
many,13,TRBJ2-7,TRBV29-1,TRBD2,TGCAGCGTTCAACTAGCGGGAGTTGGTGCGCAGTACTTC,CSVQLAGVGAQYF
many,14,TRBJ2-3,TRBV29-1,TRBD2,TGCAGCGGTACAACTAGCGGGAGGGCAGATACGCAGTATTTT,CSGTTSGRADTQYF
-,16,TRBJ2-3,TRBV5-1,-,TGCGCCAGCAGCTTGAACTCGCCCACTGTTGCAGATACGCAGTATTTT,CASSLNSPTVADTQYF
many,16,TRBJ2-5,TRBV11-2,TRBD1,TGTGCCAGCAGCTTGGGACAGGGGGAATTGCAAGAGACCCAGTACTTC,CASSLGQGELQETQYF
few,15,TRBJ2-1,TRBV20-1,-,TGCAGTGCTAGAGATGGACAGCTCTCCTACAATGAGCAGTTCTTC,CSARDGQLSYNEQFF
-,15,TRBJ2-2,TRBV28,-,TGTGCCAGCAGTTTACTAATCCCGAACACCGGGGAGCTGTTTTTT,CASSLLIPNTGELFF
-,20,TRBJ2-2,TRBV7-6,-,TGTGCCAGCAGCTTAAACCCCTCGTCGGGCGGGTTGGGACACACCGGGGAGCTGTTTTTT,CASSLNPSSGGLGHTGELFF
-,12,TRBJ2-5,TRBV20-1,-,TGCAGTGCTAGTACGGGGCTGGAGACCCAGTACTTC,CSASTGLETQYF
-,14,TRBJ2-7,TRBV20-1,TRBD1,TGCAGTGCTCCCAGGGGGCGAAGCTCCTACGAGCAGTACTTC,CSAPRGRSSYEQYF
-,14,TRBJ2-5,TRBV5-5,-,TGTGCCAGCAGCTTGGGGGCCGGAGAAGAGACCCAGTACTTC,CASSLGAGEETQYF
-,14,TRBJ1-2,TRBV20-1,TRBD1,TGCAGTGCTAGAGACTGGGACAGAAACTATGGCTACACCTTC,CSARDWDRNYGYTF
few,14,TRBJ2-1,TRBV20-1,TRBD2,TGCAGTGCTTCGCGGGGGACCGAATACAATGAGCAGTTCTTC,CSASRGTEYNEQFF
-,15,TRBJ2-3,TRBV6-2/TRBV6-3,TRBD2,TGTGCCAGCCGTTTGGGGGGGACTTACACAGATACGCAGTATTTT,CASRLGGTYTDTQYF
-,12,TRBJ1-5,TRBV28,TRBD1,TGTGCCAGCAGGAACAGGGACAGGGCGATTGGTTTT,CASRNRDRAIGF
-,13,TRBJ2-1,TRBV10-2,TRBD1,TGCGCCAGCAGTGAGGCAGGGGGAGATGAGCAGTTCTTC,CASSEAGGDEQFF
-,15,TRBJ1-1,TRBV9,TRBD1,TGTGCCAGCAGCGTAGGTCACGACAGGGGCACTGAAGCTTTCTTT,CASSVGHDRGTEAFF
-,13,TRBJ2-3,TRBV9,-,TGTGCCAGCAGCCCCCGATTCACAGATACGCAGTATTTT,CASSPRFTDTQYF
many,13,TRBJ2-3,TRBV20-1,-,TGCAGTGCTAGTAGGGGGGGCTGGGATACGCAGTATTTT,CSASRGGWDTQYF
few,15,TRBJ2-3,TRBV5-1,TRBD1,TGCGCCAGCAGCCCGGGGACAGGGAGGGCAGATACGCAGTATTTT,CASSPGTGRADTQYF
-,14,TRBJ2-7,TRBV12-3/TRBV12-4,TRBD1,TGTGCCAGCAGTTTTGGGGGACAGGGCCACGAGCAGTACTTC,CASSFGGQGHEQYF